Listed here are 16 T cell receptor beta chains from one sample, sequenced in a study of early T cells in non-severe SARS-CoV-2 infection. Each CDR3 protein is one row after TCRdb ran MiXCR on the 5' RACE reads. The sample yields fewer than 45,000 distinct CDR3 sequences, approximately 8.9% seen once. The sample consisted of whole blood. The origin of the receptors is an adult who was a healthcare worker with PCR-confirmed SARS-CoV-2 infection or an uninfected control (not recorded which).

This chain connects TRBV27 to TRBJ2-2; no clear D gene. V lost 0 bases and J 4 bases, leaving 3 bases between the germline ends. From germline, CDR1 is MNHEY and CDR2 SMNVEV (reference sequence). The CDR3 contains 13 residues. The CDR3 DNA reads as TGTGCCAGCAGTTTATCGCGCACCGGGGAGCTGTTTTTT. Translation gives CASSLSRTGELFF.

The chain employs TRBV7-2 and TRBJ2-7; D gene uncertain. This CDR3 region has 12 residues. V was clipped by 4 bases and J by 2 bases, with 6 bases between them. In germline, CDR1 is SGHTA, CDR2 FQGNSA. DNA of the CDR3: TGTGCCAGCAGCTGGAGAGCCTACGAGCAGTACTTC. Translated: CASSWRAYEQYF.

The gene calls are TRBV9 and TRBJ2-3, with D hard to call. V lost 0 bases and J lost 4, with 3 bases in between. There are 12 residues in the CDR3. CDR1 SGDLS and CDR2 YYNGEE come from the germline V gene. In DNA, the CDR3 is TGTGCCAGCAGCGTAGTTGCAGATACGCAGTATTTT. Amino acid sequence: CASSVVADTQYF.

This clonotype was counted at least ten times. The genes are TRBV7-9 and TRBJ1-2; 7 positions agree with TRBD1. This CDR3 has 15 amino acids. V shed 6 bases and J 6 bases; nucleotides not matched to a gene: 13. Germline CDR1 is SEHNR and CDR2 is FQNEAQ (reference sequence). CDR3 sequence reads: CASSPRQGKANGYTF. In nucleotides, the CDR3 is TGTGCCAGCAGTCCTAGACAGGGAAAAGCGAATGGCTACACCTTC.

The table lists this clonotype with a few counts. This rearrangement joins TRBV7-2 to TRBJ1-6, with unresolved D. The CDR3 consists of 15 residues. The V and J ends lost 7 bases and 5 bases respectively, with 15 bases between them. Germline values: CDR1 SGHTA, CDR2 FQGNSA. The CDR3 loop is CASILRPSDNSPLHF. The DNA of the CDR3 is TGTGCCAGCATCCTTAGACCATCTGATAATTCACCCCTCCACTTT.

The sample holds many counts of this clonotype. V and J are TRBV5-6 and TRBJ1-6; perhaps TRBD1 as D (5 bases). This CDR3 contains 15 residues. Germline-derived CDR1 and CDR2 are SGHDT and YYEEEE. Between the trimmed V and J ends, which lost 4 bases and 7 bases, there was a span of 15 bases. This chain's CDR3 is CASSQPGRGNSPLHF. DNA of the CDR3: TGTGCCAGCAGCCAGCCGGGACGAGGGAATTCACCCCTCCACTTT.

This clonotype was seen at least ten times. The J gene is TRBJ2-3, the V gene TRBV20-1, with a tentative D call TRBD1 (7 bases). The germline V gene has CDR1 DFQATT and CDR2 SNEGSKA (reference sequence). The ends were cut back, 2 bases at V and 2 bases at J, with 11 bases in the middle. The CDR3 runs to 14 residues. The CDR3 here is CSARQGEVTDTQYF. The CDR3 DNA is TGCAGTGCTAGACAGGGGGAGGTCACAGATACGCAGTATTTT.

This clonotype has at least ten counts. V gene TRBV10-3 combines with J gene TRBJ2-3; 14 nucleotides line up with TRBD2. The J segment lost 2 bases and the V segment lost 4 bases, leaving 2 bases of the junction unmatched. The CDR3 has 16 amino acids. Germline assignment: CDR1 ENHRY and CDR2 SYGVKD. The CDR3 bases are TGTGCCATCAGTGGGACTAGCGGGAGGACCACAGATACGCAGTATTTT. Protein sequence: CAISGTSGRTTDTQYF.

This clonotype appeared many times. The chain recombines TRBV29-1 with TRBJ2-3; tentatively, D is TRBD1 or TRBD2 (5 bases each). This CDR3 has 13 amino acids. Germline V lookup: CDR1 SQVTM, CDR2 ANQGSEA. Trimming cost V 5 bases and J 6 bases, with 15 bases left between them. CDR3 sequence (DNA): TGCAGCGTTACCGGGACCCGGAGCGATACGCAGTATTTT. This sequence encodes CSVTGTRSDTQYF.

The chain combines TRBV29-1 with TRBJ2-3, with D uncertain. The germline V and J ends were trimmed by 3 bases and 2 bases, with 6 bases remaining between them. Germline V gene lookup returns CDR1 SQVTM and CDR2 ANQGSEA. The CDR3 extends over 12 amino acids. In DNA, the CDR3 is TGCAGCGTTGACCTTTTCACAGATACGCAGTATTTT. This codes for CSVDLFTDTQYF.

At least ten counts were recorded for this clonotype. The V and J genes are TRBV3-1 and TRBJ1-2; D remains ambiguous. The ends were cut back, 1 base at V and 8 bases at J, with 14 bases in the middle. Germline CDR1 reads LGHDT; CDR2 reads YNNKEL (reference sequence). The CDR3 is 14 amino acids. The CDR3 sequence is CASSQAAERRGYTF. CDR3 nucleotide sequence: TGTGCCAGCAGCCAAGCGGCAGAAAGGAGGGGCTACACCTTC.

This clonotype was observed many times. V gene TRBV25-1 combines with J gene TRBJ1-5; 8 bases match TRBD1. The V and J ends lost 4 bases and 4 bases, in that order; junction bases with no gene match: 0. Per the germline V gene, CDR1 is MGHDK and CDR2 is SYGVNS. This CDR3 comprises 13 residues. The CDR3 region has the DNA TGTGCCAGCAGTGGGACAGGGAATCAGCCCCAGCATTTT. It codes for CASSGTGNQPQHF.

The sample holds many counts of this clonotype. The chain joins TRBV3-1 to TRBJ2-1; no clear D gene. V lost 2 bases and J 7 bases, leaving 15 bases between the germline ends. The V gene's germline CDR1 is LGHDT and CDR2 YNNKEL (reference sequence). The CDR3 spans 15 residues. CDR3: CASSQLDGVGNEQFF. The CDR3 DNA reads as TGTGCCAGCAGCCAATTAGACGGTGTTGGGAATGAGCAGTTCTTC.

This clonotype was observed many times. This chain joins TRBV20-1 and TRBJ2-7; 7 positions match TRBD1. With V trimmed by 3 bases and J by 1 base, 3 bases remained unmatched. CDR1 is DFQATT and CDR2 is SNEGSKA in the germline V gene (reference sequence). The CDR3 spans 13 residues. Here the CDR3 reads CSASRDRSYEQYF. For the CDR3, the DNA is TGCAGTGCTAGTCGGGACAGATCCTACGAGCAGTACTTC.

The V call is TRBV20-1, the J call TRBJ1-3; 7 positions match TRBD1. Germline loops: CDR1 DFQATT, CDR2 SNEGSKA (reference sequence). Trimming cost V 5 bases and J 0 bases; bases outside gene matches: 7. The CDR3 extends over 15 amino acids. The CDR3 loop reads CSASPGQSSGNTIYF. The CDR3 region has the DNA TGCAGTGCTTCCCCGGGACAGTCCTCTGGAAACACCATATATTTT.

The table lists this clonotype with a few counts. The chain recombines TRBV25-1 with TRBJ2-7, with a tentative D call TRBD2 (5 bases). Per germline, CDR1 MGHDK and CDR2 SYGVNS. V was trimmed by 5 bases and J by 2 bases, leaving 10 bases between them. The CDR3 is 13 residues long. This CDR3 is CASSRGNAYEQYF. The CDR3 DNA sequence: TGTGCCAGCAGTAGAGGGAACGCCTACGAGCAGTACTTC.